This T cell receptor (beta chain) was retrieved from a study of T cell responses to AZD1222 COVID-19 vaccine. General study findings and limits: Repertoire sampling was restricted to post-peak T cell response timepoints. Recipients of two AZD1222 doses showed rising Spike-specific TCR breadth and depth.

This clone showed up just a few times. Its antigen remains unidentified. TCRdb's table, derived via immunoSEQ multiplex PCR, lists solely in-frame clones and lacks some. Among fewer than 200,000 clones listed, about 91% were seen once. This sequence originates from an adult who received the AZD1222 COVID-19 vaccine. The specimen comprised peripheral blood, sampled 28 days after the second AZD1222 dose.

This CDR3 is CAISESGQGNQPQHF. CDR3 in DNA: TGTGCCATCAGTGAGTCAGGACAGGGGAATCAGCCCCAGCATTTT. The chain has TRBV10-3 and TRBJ1-5; 9 bases are a match to TRBD1. The CDR3 is 15 amino acids. Unmatched junction bases numbered 1, after V lost 0 bases and J lost 4 bases. The V gene's germline CDR1 is ENHRY and CDR2 SYGVKD.